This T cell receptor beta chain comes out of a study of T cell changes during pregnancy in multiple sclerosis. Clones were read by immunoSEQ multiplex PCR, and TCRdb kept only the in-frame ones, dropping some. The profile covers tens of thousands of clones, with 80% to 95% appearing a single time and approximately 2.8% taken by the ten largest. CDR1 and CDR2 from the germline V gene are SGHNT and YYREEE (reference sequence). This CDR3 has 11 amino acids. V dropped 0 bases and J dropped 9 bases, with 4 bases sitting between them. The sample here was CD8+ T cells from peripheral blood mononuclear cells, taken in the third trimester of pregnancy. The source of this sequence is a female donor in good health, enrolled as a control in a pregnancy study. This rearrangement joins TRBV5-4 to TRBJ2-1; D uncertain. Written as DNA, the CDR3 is TGTGCCAGCAGCTTGGGAGGTGAGCAGTTCTTC. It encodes CASSLGGEQFF.